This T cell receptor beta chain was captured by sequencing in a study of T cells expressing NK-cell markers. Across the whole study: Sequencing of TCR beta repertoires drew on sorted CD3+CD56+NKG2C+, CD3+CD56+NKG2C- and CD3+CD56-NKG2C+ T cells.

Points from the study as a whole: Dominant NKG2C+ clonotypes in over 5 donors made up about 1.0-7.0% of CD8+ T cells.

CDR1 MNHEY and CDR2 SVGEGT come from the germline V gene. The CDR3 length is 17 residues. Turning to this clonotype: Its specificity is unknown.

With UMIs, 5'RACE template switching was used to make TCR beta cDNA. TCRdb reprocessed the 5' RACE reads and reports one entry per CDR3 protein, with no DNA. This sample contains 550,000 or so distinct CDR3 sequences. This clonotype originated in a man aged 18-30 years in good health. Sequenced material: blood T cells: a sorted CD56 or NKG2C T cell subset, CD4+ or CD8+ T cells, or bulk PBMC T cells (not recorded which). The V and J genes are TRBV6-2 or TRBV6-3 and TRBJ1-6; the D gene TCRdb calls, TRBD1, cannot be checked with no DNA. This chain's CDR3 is CASRDGTSTLLNSPLHF.